Sequencing of this TCR beta chain was carried out in a study of identical twins. Study-wide points: Beta out-of-frame sequences showed weaker excess sharing between twins. For monozygotic twins, models underestimated out-of-frame TCR alpha sharing.

The CDR3 has 12 amino acids. Trimming cost V 2 bases and J 4 bases, with 9 bases left between them. Germline CDR1 and CDR2: GTSNPN and SVGIG (reference sequence). In this sample, this clonotype turned up a few times. The antigen remains undetermined. TCRdb itself ran the 5' RACE reads through MiXCR, one entry per CDR3 protein. There are fewer than 900,000 distinct CDR3 sequences in the sample; roughly 20% occur only once, and around 4.4% lies in the top ten. These same records also appear under a second study, on T cells expressing NK-cell markers. This second study notes: Similarly, these clonotypes led the CD3+CD56-NKG2C+ fraction as well in four donors.

The sample comprised PBMCs. The J gene is TRBJ2-7, the V gene TRBV30; D unclear. The receptor comes from a woman aged 18-29 years in good health. The DNA for the CDR3 is TGTGCCTGGAGTATACAGTTTTACGAGCAGTACTTC. Translating gives CAWSIQFYEQYF.